This TCR beta chain was observed in a study of CD8+ T cells in alopecia areata. Study conclusions and caveats: Affected lesional scalp, above all in alopecia totalis/universalis, was more clonal than normal scalp.

Punch biopsies of lesional scalp, plus peripheral blood, were taken from alopecia areata patients. In germline, CDR1 is SGHDN, CDR2 FVKESK. The junction had 12 bases not matched to a gene; V was cut back by 4 bases and J by 2 bases. The CDR3 totals 20 residues. Extraction of RNA preceded its reverse transcription into cDNA, which served as the sequencing template. Sequencing was performed with immunoSEQ multiplex PCR; in TCRdb, only in-frame clones are kept and a portion is missing. This sample has roughly 120,000 clones, with more than 30% found just once. Turning to this clone: Its antigen is not identified.

The chain is built from TRBV14 and TRBJ2-4, with 15 bases that match TRBD2. The sequenced material came from CD4+ T cells sorted from blood. This TCR was recovered from a human donor with alopecia areata. The CDR3 here is CASSPGLAGGPILPKNIQYF. DNA of the CDR3: TGTGCCAGCAGCCCCGGACTAGCGGGGGGGCCGATCCTTCCCAAAAACATTCAGTACTTC.